A selection of T cell receptor beta chains follows, all from one sample in a study of T cell responses to AZD1222 COVID-19 vaccine. TCRdb's table, derived via immunoSEQ multiplex PCR, lists solely in-frame clones and lacks some. Among about 120,000 clones listed, over 75% were seen once. Sample: peripheral blood, taken on day 0 of AZD1222 vaccination. All receptors derive from an adult in good health. Each CDR3 is given with its conserved first and last residue. The D gene is left open where the match is weak. Clone size is given for some rows only: seen once, a few or many times, or a class if the clone is expanded.

v_gene	d_gene	j_gene	abundance	CDR3aa	CDR3nt
TRBV6-5	TRBD1	TRBJ1-2	.	CASSRDRGRGYTF	TGTGCCAGCAGTCGCGACAGGGGGCGAGGCTACACCTTC
TRBV10-3	.	TRBJ1-2	.	CASRLQGDYGYTF	TGTGCCAGCAGGCTACAGGGTGACTATGGCTACACCTTC
TRBV9	.	TRBJ1-6	few	CASTEALYNSPLHF	TGTGCCAGCACGGAGGCCCTCTATAATTCACCCCTCCACTTT
TRBV9	.	TRBJ2-7	.	CASSVEAGPTYEQYF	TGTGCCAGCAGCGTAGAGGCAGGCCCCACCTACGAGCAGTACTTC
TRBV6-5	TRBD1	TRBJ1-1	.	CASSPPAGQMNF	TGTGCCAGCAGTCCGCCCGCGGGACAGATGAATTTT
TRBV7-9	.	TRBJ1-2	.	CASTPGQGWIGGYTF	TGTGCCAGCACCCCCGGTCAGGGGTGGATAGGGGGCTACACCTTC
TRBV27	.	TRBJ1-5	.	CASSLSGGLGNQPQHF	TGTGCCAGCAGTTTATCCGGAGGGTTGGGCAATCAGCCCCAGCATTTT
TRBV27	TRBD1	TRBJ1-4	.	CASSPSGQGIGELFF	TGTGCCAGCAGCCCTTCGGGACAGGGAATCGGGGAACTGTTTTTT
TRBV18	.	TRBJ1-5	.	CASSRAAGEPQHF	TGTGCCAGCTCACGTGCAGCAGGTGAGCCCCAGCATTTT
TRBV7-3	.	TRBJ2-3	.	CASSPVAGATDTQYF	TGTGCCAGCAGTCCGGTCGCGGGGGCCACAGATACGCAGTATTTT
TRBV13	TRBD1	TRBJ1-1	few	CASRVGQGNTEAFF	TGTGCCAGCAGAGTCGGACAGGGGAACACTGAAGCTTTCTTT
TRBV7-2	.	TRBJ1-4	.	CASKRGPTTNEKLFF	TGTGCCAGCAAAAGGGGACCAACAACTAATGAAAAACTGTTTTTT
TRBV6-5	.	TRBJ2-7	.	CASSYVGAPYEQYF	TGTGCCAGCAGTTACGTGGGGGCGCCCTACGAGCAGTACTTC
TRBV19	.	TRBJ2-6	.	CASIREGSGANVLTF	TGTGCCAGTATCCGCGAGGGTTCTGGGGCCAACGTCCTGACTTTC
TRBV14	.	TRBJ1-3	.	CASSHRGVPGNTIYF	TGTGCCAGCAGCCACAGGGGAGTTCCTGGAAACACCATATATTTT
TRBV19	.	TRBJ1-1	.	CASSSIGPAFF	TGTGCCAGTAGTAGTATTGGGCCGGCTTTCTTT
TRBV3-1/TRBV3-2	TRBD2	TRBJ2-7	.	CASTHVRLAVLYEQYF	TGTGCCAGCACCCACGTCAGGCTAGCGGTCCTTTACGAGCAGTACTTC
TRBV6-5	TRBD2	TRBJ2-7	.	CASSYSGLAGNYEQYF	TGTGCCAGCAGTTACTCGGGACTAGCGGGAAACTACGAGCAGTACTTC
TRBV11-2	.	TRBJ2-7	.	CASSSTPAYEQYF	TGTGCCAGCAGCTCTACGCCTGCCTACGAGCAGTACTTC
TRBV5-1	.	TRBJ1-4	.	CASRNGNEKLFF	TGCGCCAGCAGAAATGGGAATGAAAAACTGTTTTTT
TRBV12-3/TRBV12-4	.	TRBJ1-2	.	CASSFQPRAGYTF	TGTGCCAGCAGTTTCCAACCTCGAGCGGGCTACACCTTC
TRBV7-9	.	TRBJ1-2	.	CASSLSSRGNYGYTF	TGTGCCAGCAGCTTATCGTCCCGGGGGAACTATGGCTACACCTTC
TRBV25-1	.	TRBJ1-2	.	CASSDPMGAPTRGYTF	TGTGCCAGCAGTGACCCTATGGGGGCTCCCACTCGGGGCTACACCTTC
TRBV15	TRBD1	TRBJ1-6	once	CATSVGQGRNSPLHF	TGTGCCACCAGCGTCGGACAGGGGAGGAATTCACCCCTCCACTTT
TRBV28	.	TRBJ1-2	.	CASSLSQVYGYTF	TGTGCCAGCAGTTTATCACAGGTTTATGGCTACACCTTC
TRBV7-9	.	TRBJ1-4	.	CASSLSQEKLFF	TGTGCCAGCAGCTTATCCCAGGAAAAACTGTTTTTT
TRBV24-1	.	TRBJ1-5	once	CATSGSVSNQPQHF	TGTGCCACCAGTGGATCAGTTAGCAATCAGCCCCAGCATTTT
TRBV5-1	.	TRBJ1-1	.	CASSDGVGQVEAFF	TGCGCCAGCAGCGACGGAGTTGGGCAGGTAGAAGCTTTCTTT
TRBV4-1	.	TRBJ2-1	once	CASSQHRSLVNEQFF	TGCGCCAGCAGCCAGCATCGATCGCTAGTGAATGAGCAGTTCTTC
TRBV3-1/TRBV3-2	TRBD2	TRBJ2-7	.	CASSLAGGTYEQYF	TGTGCCAGCAGCCTTGCGGGAGGAACCTACGAGCAGTACTTC
TRBV19	.	TRBJ2-7	.	CASSIRDGLTYEQYF	TGTGCCAGTAGTATTCGGGACGGACTTACCTACGAGCAGTACTTC
TRBV12-3/TRBV12-4	.	TRBJ2-5	.	CASTRTRGETQYF	TGTGCCAGCACTCGGACCAGAGGAGAGACCCAGTACTTC
TRBV28	.	TRBJ1-5	.	CASRTPGGNQPQHF	TGTGCCAGCAGAACCCCGGGGGGCAATCAGCCCCAGCATTTT
TRBV6-5	.	TRBJ1-2	.	CASSSGPSGAYGYTF	TGTGCCAGCAGTAGTGGACCAAGCGGGGCTTATGGCTACACCTTC
TRBV9	.	TRBJ2-3	.	CASSTSGQRTTDTQYF	TGTGCCAGCAGCACATCCGGACAGAGAACCACAGATACGCAGTATTTT
TRBV30	.	TRBJ1-3	.	CAWGPSGNTIYF	TGTGCCTGGGGGCCCTCTGGAAACACCATATATTTT
TRBV13	TRBD1	TRBJ1-3	.	CASSTPDRTDTIYF	TGTGCCAGCAGCACCCCGGACAGGACGGACACCATATATTTT